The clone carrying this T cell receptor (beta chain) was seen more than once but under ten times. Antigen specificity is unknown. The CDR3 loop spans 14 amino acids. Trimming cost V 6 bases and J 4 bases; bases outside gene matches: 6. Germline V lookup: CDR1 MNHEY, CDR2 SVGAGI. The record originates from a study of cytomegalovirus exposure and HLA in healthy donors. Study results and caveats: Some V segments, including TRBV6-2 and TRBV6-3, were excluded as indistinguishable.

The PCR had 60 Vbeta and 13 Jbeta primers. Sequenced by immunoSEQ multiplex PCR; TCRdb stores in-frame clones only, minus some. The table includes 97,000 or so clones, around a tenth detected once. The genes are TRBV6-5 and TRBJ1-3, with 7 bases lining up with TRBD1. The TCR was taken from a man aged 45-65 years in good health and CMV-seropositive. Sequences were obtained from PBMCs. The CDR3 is CASSPGTVGNTIYF. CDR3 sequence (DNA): TGTGCCAGCAGCCCCGGGACAGTGGGAAACACCATATATTTT.